The entry that follows covers one T cell receptor (beta chain) sequence. Its target is unknown. V gave up 6 bases and J gave up 3 bases; unmatched junction bases: 12. The germline V gene has CDR1 DFQATT and CDR2 SNEGSKA (reference sequence). This CDR3 contains 16 residues. MiXCR, applied by TCRdb to the reads, yields one record per CDR3 protein. The table lists 200,000 or so distinct CDR3 sequences, 25% to 30% of them singletons. The data were obtained in a study of T cell repertoires in cytomegalovirus infection. Study as a whole: Matching HLA type, along with CMV infection, was indicated by public TCR beta signatures.

Notes on the study in general: Clonotypes of TCR beta that were HLA-C-restricted and CMV-specific dominated the ex vivo response.

Sequencing was done on a sample of PBMCs. This chain joins TRBV20-1 and TRBJ2-3; 10 nucleotides line up with TRBD2. The clonotype was recovered from a human donor in good health (CMV status not recorded). Some clones in this sample may be carry-over from other donors' samples. The CDR3 here is CSALDGSGGKTDTQYF. CDR3 nucleotides: TGCAGTGCCCTTGATGGTAGCGGGGGGAAAACAGATACGCAGTATTTT.